These 30 T cell receptor beta chains were all obtained from the same sample, sequenced in a study of cytomegalovirus exposure and HLA in healthy donors. In the PCR, 60 Vbeta and 13 Jbeta primers were used. Profiling relied on immunoSEQ multiplex PCR, and the TCRdb table lists in-frame clones only, not all of them. The sample shows roughly 170,000 clones, 75% to 85% of them seen only once. The specimen was PBMCs. The origin of the receptors is a female donor in good health and CMV-seronegative.

A single count supports this clone. The V and J genes are TRBV4-3 and TRBJ2-5, with D hard to call. The CDR3 totals 13 residues. The germline V gene encodes CDR1 LGHNA and CDR2 YSLEER. V was cut by 2 bases and J by 0 bases, with 4 bases left in between. CDR3 in DNA: TGCGCCAGCAGCCAACACTACCAAGAGACCCAGTACTTC. Translated, it gives CASSQHYQETQYF.

The J gene is TRBJ2-5, the V gene TRBV6-5; D possibly corresponds to TRBD1 (5 bases). V was pared by 0 bases and J by 5 bases, with 13 bases between. The CDR3 has 15 residues. Germline V CDR1 and CDR2: MNHEY, SVGAGI. This CDR3 reads CASSYSDSPRETQYF. The CDR3 bases are TGTGCCAGCAGTTACTCAGACAGCCCTAGGGAGACCCAGTACTTC.

The chain joins TRBV5-1 to TRBJ2-1; TRBD2 matches 12 bases. The CDR3 runs 15 residues. From germline, CDR1 is SGHRS and CDR2 YFSETQ. J lost 3 bases, V lost 4 bases, and 2 bases had no gene match. This chain's CDR3 is CASSRTSGDYNEQFF. DNA of the CDR3: TGCGCCAGCAGCAGGACTAGCGGGGACTACAATGAGCAGTTCTTC. Drawing the rest from reference TRBV5-1 and TRBJ2-1, the complete variable domain is KAGVTQTPRYLIKTRGQQVTLSCSPISGHRSVSWYQQTPGQGLQFLFEYFSETQRNKGNFPGRFSGRQFSNSRSEMNVSTLELGDSALYLCASSRTSGDYNEQFFGPGTRLTVL.

This chain connects TRBV19 to TRBJ1-1; TRBD1 aligns across 11 bases. The junction had 15 bases not matched to a gene; V was cut back by 3 bases and J by 3 bases. CDR3 length: 19 amino acids. CDR1 LNHDA and CDR2 SQIVND come from the germline V gene (reference sequence). The CDR3 loop is CASSIGGGQGAFSDTEAFF. The CDR3 nucleotides are TGTGCCAGTAGTATTGGGGGAGGACAGGGGGCTTTCTCGGACACTGAAGCTTTCTTT.

The chain carries TRBV6-5 and TRBJ2-7, with D perhaps matching TRBD1 (5 bases). From germline, CDR1 is MNHEY and CDR2 SVGAGI. The CDR3 spans 14 residues. Trimming took 5 bases from V and 4 from J, leaving 15 bases between them. CDR3 sequence (DNA): TGTGCCAGCAGTCTAAAAGGACAATTTTACGAGCAGTACTTC. It codes for CASSLKGQFYEQYF.

This chain connects TRBV4-2 to TRBJ2-7; 7 bases agree with TRBD2. This CDR3 region has 14 residues. Germline V gives CDR1 LGHNA, CDR2 YNFKEQ. After removal of 3 bases from V and 2 bases from J, the junction contained 4 bases not matched to a gene. CDR3 in amino acids: CASSQGRGTYEQYF. The CDR3 region has the DNA TGTGCCAGCAGCCAGGGGCGGGGGACCTACGAGCAGTACTTC.

The CDR3 DNA is TGTGCCAGCAGTTTTAATCGCCCTATAAGGGGCTCTGAAGCTTTCTTT. Protein product: CASSFNRPIRGSEAFF. The chain uses TRBV28 and TRBJ1-1; D might be TRBD1 (5 bases). V was clipped by 3 bases and J by 6 bases, with 20 bases between them. Per the germline V gene, CDR1 is MDHEN and CDR2 is SYDVKM. The CDR3 length is 16 residues.

CDR3 residues: CASSLDRGYTF. The CDR3 DNA sequence: TGTGCCAGCAGCTTGGACAGGGGCTACACCTTC. The J gene is TRBJ1-2, the V gene TRBV7-2; 7 bases agree with TRBD1. The CDR3 consists of 11 residues. V shed 3 bases and J 8 bases; nucleotides not matched to a gene: 0. Germline V lookup: CDR1 SGHTA, CDR2 FQGNSA.

The chain carries TRBV9 and TRBJ2-3; 12 bases are a match to TRBD2. The CDR3 totals 17 residues. The trim removed 0 bases at V and 5 bases at J, leaving 7 bases unmatched. Germline assignment: CDR1 SGDLS and CDR2 YYNGEE. Here the CDR3 reads CASSVDPSGRVRDTQYF. The CDR3 DNA reads TGTGCCAGCAGCGTAGATCCTAGCGGGAGGGTCAGAGATACGCAGTATTTT.

A few counts support this clone. The V call is TRBV4-3, the J call TRBJ2-4; 8 positions agree with TRBD1. The J segment lost 4 bases and the V segment lost 4 bases, leaving 12 bases of the junction unmatched. Germline CDR1 and CDR2: LGHNA and YSLEER. This CDR3 region has 17 residues. The CDR3 coding sequence is TGCGCCAGCAGCCGAGATGGACAGGGCTGGCCAAAAAACATTCAGTACTTC. This codes for CASSRDGQGWPKNIQYF.

V is TRBV5-1 and J is TRBJ2-3, with D possibly TRBD1 on 6 matching bases. Looked up from germline, CDR1 is SGHRS and CDR2 is YFSETQ. CDR3 length equals 17 residues. V shed 3 bases and J shed 2 bases, with 19 bases lying between them. CDR3 in amino acids: CASSYRRRGVLTDTQYF. The DNA for the CDR3 is TGCGCCAGCAGCTACCGACGCAGGGGAGTGCTCACAGATACGCAGTATTTT.

The J gene is TRBJ1-4, the V gene TRBV6-1, with D uncertain. Trimming left V 8 bases short and J 1 base short, with 11 bases between. The CDR3 consists of 14 residues. Germline assignment: CDR1 MNHNS and CDR2 SASEGT. The CDR3 DNA reads TGTGCCAGCGCCTCGCGGAGAACTAATGAAAAACTGTTTTTT. This translates into CASASRRTNEKLFF.

This clone was seen just once. The rearrangement uses TRBV4-3 and TRBJ2-1; the D is unclear. Trimming shortened V by 0 bases and J by 4 bases, and 10 bases separated the two germline ends. The CDR3 has 15 residues. The germline V gene encodes CDR1 LGHNA and CDR2 YSLEER. In nucleotides, the CDR3 is TGCGCCAGCAGCCAAGAGCTGACTGGGTACAATGAGCAGTTCTTC. Protein: CASSQELTGYNEQFF.

The chain combines TRBV19 with TRBJ2-7; possible D gene TRBD2, 6 bases. Germline CDR1 is LNHDA and CDR2 is SQIVND (reference sequence). The CDR3 sequence is 14 residues long. V lost 6 bases to trimming and J lost 0 bases, with 12 bases between them. CDR3: CASSTGTGSYEQYF. The CDR3 nucleotides read TGTGCCAGTAGCACCGGGACTGGCTCCTACGAGCAGTACTTC.

V and J are TRBV2 and TRBJ1-3; D might be TRBD1 (6 bases). The CDR3 is 15 residues long. V dropped 7 bases and J dropped 3 bases, with 16 bases sitting between them. Germline CDR1 SNHLY, CDR2 FYNNEI. CDR3 coding DNA: TGTGCCAGCACAACGGGACATACGATTGGAAACACCATATATTTT. This translates into CASTTGHTIGNTIYF.

The chain is built from TRBV15 and TRBJ2-1; 8 bases match TRBD1. Germline CDR1 is LNHNV and CDR2 is YYDKDF (reference sequence). There are 21 residues in the CDR3. Trimming at V came to 0 bases and at J to 0 bases, leaving 16 bases not matched to a gene. The CDR3, as DNA: TGTGCCACCAGCAGAGATACAATCGGGACAGGCATCGAATTCTCCTACAATGAGCAGTTCTTC. Protein product: CATSRDTIGTGIEFSYNEQFF.

This chain links TRBV4-1 with TRBJ2-4, with TRBD2 identical over 7 bases. This CDR3 is 14 amino acids long. Germline CDR1 reads MGHRA; CDR2 reads YSYEKL. V lost 0 bases, J lost 6 bases, and 2 bases stayed unmatched. The CDR3 DNA reads as TGCGCCAGCAGCCAAGACGGCGGGGGAAACATTCAGTACTTC. Protein: CASSQDGGGNIQYF.

The chain has TRBV5-6 and TRBJ1-4; 8 bases match TRBD1. V shed 3 bases and J 4 bases; nucleotides not matched to a gene: 11. Germline values: CDR1 SGHDT, CDR2 YYEEEE. The CDR3 runs to 17 residues. Written as DNA, the CDR3 is TGTGCCAGCAGCTCCGGAACTCCAGGGGGCTATAATGAAAAACTGTTTTTT. It encodes CASSSGTPGGYNEKLFF.

The J gene is TRBJ1-2, the V gene TRBV5-1; D perhaps matches TRBD1 (6 bases). CDR3 size: 14 residues. The V gene lost 3 bases and the J gene lost 2 bases, with 11 bases spanning the gap. Germline values: CDR1 SGHRS, CDR2 YFSETQ. For the CDR3, the DNA is TGCGCCAGCAGCTACAGGGAGAAAAACTATGGCTACACCTTC. It codes for CASSYREKNYGYTF.

The genes are TRBV20-1 and TRBJ1-4; D is ambiguous. Deletions cut 3 bases from V and 11 bases from J, with 10 bases between. Looked up from germline, CDR1 is DFQATT and CDR2 is SNEGSKA (reference sequence). The CDR3 extends over 11 amino acids. CDR3 in amino acids: CSAREGGKLFF. DNA of the CDR3: TGCAGTGCTAGGGAGGGCGGGAAACTGTTTTTT.

This clone was picked up a small number of times. This chain uses TRBV28 with TRBJ1-5; D unclear. Germline assignment: CDR1 MDHEN and CDR2 SYDVKM. CDR3 size: 14 residues. The V gene lost 4 bases and the J gene lost 6 bases, with 13 bases spanning the gap. The CDR3 coding sequence is TGTGCCAGCAGTTCGGCAACCCGGGTTCAGCCCCAGCATTTT. Encoded protein: CASSSATRVQPQHF.

V and J are TRBV13 and TRBJ2-7; 8 bases fit TRBD1. Unmatched junction bases numbered 7, after V lost 5 bases and J lost 13 bases. This CDR3 is built from 11 residues. CDR1 PRHDT and CDR2 FYEKMQ come from the germline V gene (reference sequence). CDR3 region: CASSTRDRLYF. The DNA for the CDR3 is TGTGCCAGCAGCACCCGGGACAGGTTATACTTC.

This clone was observed a handful of times. The chain uses TRBV10-3 and TRBJ2-7; D might be TRBD1 (6 bases). The germline V gene has CDR1 ENHRY and CDR2 SYGVKD. V was clipped by 4 bases and J by 0 bases, with 10 bases between them. This CDR3 has 14 amino acids. The chain's CDR3 is CAISGGQYSYEQYF. The CDR3 nucleotides are TGTGCCATCAGTGGGGGGCAGTACTCCTACGAGCAGTACTTC.

The chain has TRBV28 and TRBJ1-1; D ambiguous. In germline, CDR1 is MDHEN, CDR2 SYDVKM. CDR3 length: 12 residues. Trimming took 4 bases from V and 11 from J, leaving 14 bases between them. For the CDR3, the DNA is TGTGCCAGCAGTTCTCCCAATGGGAGGGCTTTCTTT. Its protein product is CASSSPNGRAFF.

With respect to this clone: This CDR3 is also generated by other DNA sequences in the sample. In nucleotides, the CDR3 is TGTGCCAGCAGCTTAGGAGGGACCTACGAGCAGTACTTC. Translation: CASSLGGTYEQYF. V usage is TRBV11-2 and J usage is TRBJ2-7; D is perhaps TRBD2 (5 bases). Germline CDR1 reads SGHAT; CDR2 reads FQNNGV. This CDR3 has 13 residues. Trimming removed 1 base from V and 2 bases from J, with 6 bases in between.

V is TRBV4-1 and J is TRBJ1-2, with D unclear. The V end lost 0 bases, the J end lost 2 bases, and 10 bases lay between the germline ends. This CDR3 contains 15 residues. Germline assignment: CDR1 MGHRA and CDR2 YSYEKL. CDR3 in amino acids: CASSQDGLPNYGYTF. CDR3 bases: TGCGCCAGCAGCCAAGATGGACTTCCAAACTATGGCTACACCTTC.

This chain joins TRBV6-5 and TRBJ1-1; TRBD1 is a possible D gene (5 bases). The V end lost 0 bases, the J end lost 4 bases, and 15 bases lay between the germline ends. CDR1 and CDR2 from the germline V gene are MNHEY and SVGAGI. The CDR3 consists of 16 residues. The CDR3 region has the DNA TGTGCCAGCAGTTACTCGACGGTCACCGGGGGCACTGAAGCTTTCTTT. Residues: CASSYSTVTGGTEAFF.

The chain has TRBV14 and TRBJ2-2; D might be TRBD1 (7 bases). V lost 3 bases, J lost 1 base, and 15 bases lay in between. CDR3 length: 17 residues. The germline V gene encodes CDR1 SGHDN and CDR2 FVKESK. CDR3 sequence (DNA): TGTGCCAGCAGCCACCTTGCGGGACAGCAGAACACCGGGGAGCTGTTTTTT. Translation gives CASSHLAGQQNTGELFF.

This rearrangement joins TRBV27 to TRBJ2-4, with TRBD2 matching 12 bases. J was trimmed by 3 bases and V by 4 bases; bases with no gene match: 4. Per germline, CDR1 MNHEY and CDR2 SMNVEV (reference sequence). This CDR3 is built from 16 residues. The CDR3 nucleotides read TGTGCCAGCAGTTCATTGGGACTAGCGGGCAAAAACATTCAGTACTTC. It encodes CASSSLGLAGKNIQYF.

This chain uses TRBV4-1 with TRBJ2-1, with no clear D. The length of the CDR3 is 17 residues. V lost 2 bases to trimming and J lost 8 bases, with 22 bases between them. CDR1 is MGHRA, CDR2 YSYEKL, per germline. The CDR3 here is CASSQSPRNTTNHEQFF. The CDR3 DNA sequence: TGCGCCAGCAGCCAATCCCCCCGGAATACTACAAATCATGAGCAGTTCTTC.